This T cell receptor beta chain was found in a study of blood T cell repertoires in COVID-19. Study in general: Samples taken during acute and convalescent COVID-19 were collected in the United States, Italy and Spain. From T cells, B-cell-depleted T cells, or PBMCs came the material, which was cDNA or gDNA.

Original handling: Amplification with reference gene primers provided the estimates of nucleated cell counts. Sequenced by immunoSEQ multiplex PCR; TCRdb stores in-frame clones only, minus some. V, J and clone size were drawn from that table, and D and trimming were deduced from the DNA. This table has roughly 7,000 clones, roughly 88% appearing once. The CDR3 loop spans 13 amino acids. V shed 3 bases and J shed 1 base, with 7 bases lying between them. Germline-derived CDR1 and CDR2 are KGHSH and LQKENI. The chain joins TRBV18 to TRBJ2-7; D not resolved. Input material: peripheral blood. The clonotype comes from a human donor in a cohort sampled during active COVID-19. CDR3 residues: CASSPPMSYEQYF. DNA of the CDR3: TGTGCCAGCTCACCCCCCATGTCCTACGAGCAGTACTTC.